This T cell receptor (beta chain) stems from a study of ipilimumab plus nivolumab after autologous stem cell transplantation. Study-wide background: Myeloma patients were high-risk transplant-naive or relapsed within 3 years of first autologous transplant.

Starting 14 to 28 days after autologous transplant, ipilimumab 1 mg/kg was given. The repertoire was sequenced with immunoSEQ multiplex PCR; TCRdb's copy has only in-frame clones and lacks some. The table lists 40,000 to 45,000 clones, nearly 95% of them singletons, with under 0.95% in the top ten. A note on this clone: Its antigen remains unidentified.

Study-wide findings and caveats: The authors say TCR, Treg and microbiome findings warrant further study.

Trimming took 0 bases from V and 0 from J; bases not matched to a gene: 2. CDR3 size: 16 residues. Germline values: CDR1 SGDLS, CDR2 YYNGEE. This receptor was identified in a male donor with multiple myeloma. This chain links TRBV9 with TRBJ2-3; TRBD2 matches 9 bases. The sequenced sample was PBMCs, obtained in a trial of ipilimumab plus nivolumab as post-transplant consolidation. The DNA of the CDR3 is TGTGCCAGCAGCGTAGTAGCGGGAGTAAGCACAGATACGCAGTATTTT. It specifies CASSVVAGVSTDTQYF.